This TCR beta chain appears in the sequencing data of a study of immune evolution from preneoplasia to lung adenocarcinoma. CDR1 and CDR2 from the germline V gene are KGHSH and LQKENI. The CDR3 totals 16 residues. V lost 3 bases, J lost 6 bases, and 17 bases lay in between. Histologic diagnosis was independently verified by two lung pathologists. This table comes from immunoSEQ multiplex PCR, and its TCRdb copy is limited to in-frame clones, with some not included. The sample records over 6,500 clones, over 75% being singletons. The V gene is TRBV18, the J gene TRBJ2-2; D possibly matches TRBD1 or TRBD2 (5 bases each). The origin of this receptor is a person aged 70 to 80 with lung adenocarcinoma. Sequenced input: FFPE adjacent normal lung tissue. The CDR3, as DNA: TGTGCCAGCTCACCGAGAGAGGGGCCGGCGGCCGGGGAGCTGTTTTTT. Its protein product is CASSPREGPAAGELFF.